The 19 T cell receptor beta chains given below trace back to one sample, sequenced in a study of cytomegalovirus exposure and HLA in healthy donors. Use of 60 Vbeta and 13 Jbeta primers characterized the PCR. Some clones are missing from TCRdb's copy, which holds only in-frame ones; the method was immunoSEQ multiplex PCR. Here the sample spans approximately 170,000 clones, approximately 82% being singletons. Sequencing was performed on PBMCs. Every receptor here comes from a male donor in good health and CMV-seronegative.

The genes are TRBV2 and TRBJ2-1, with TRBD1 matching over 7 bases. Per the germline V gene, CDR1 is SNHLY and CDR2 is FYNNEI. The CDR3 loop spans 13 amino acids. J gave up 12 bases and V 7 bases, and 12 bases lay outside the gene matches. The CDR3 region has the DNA TGTGCCAGCATGCGAGACAGGGATTTTTGGCAGTTCTTC. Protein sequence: CASMRDRDFWQFF.

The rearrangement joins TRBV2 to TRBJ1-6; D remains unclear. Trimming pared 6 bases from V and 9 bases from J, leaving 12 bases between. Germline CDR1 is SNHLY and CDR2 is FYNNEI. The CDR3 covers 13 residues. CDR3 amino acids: CASSAGVGSPLHF. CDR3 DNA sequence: TGTGCCAGCAGCGCCGGGGTGGGTTCACCCCTCCACTTT.

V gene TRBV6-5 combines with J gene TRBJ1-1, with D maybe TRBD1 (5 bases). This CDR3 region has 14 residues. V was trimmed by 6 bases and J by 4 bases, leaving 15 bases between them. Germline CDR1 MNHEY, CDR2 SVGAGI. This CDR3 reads CASRTRVTGTEAFF. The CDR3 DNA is TGTGCCAGCAGGACCAGGGTTACGGGCACTGAAGCTTTCTTT.

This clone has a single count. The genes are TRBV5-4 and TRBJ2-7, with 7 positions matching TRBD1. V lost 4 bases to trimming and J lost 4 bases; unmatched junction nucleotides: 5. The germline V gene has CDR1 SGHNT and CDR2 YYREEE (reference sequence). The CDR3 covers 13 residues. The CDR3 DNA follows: TGTGCCAGCAGCCCACGGGACAGATACGAGCAGTACTTC. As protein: CASSPRDRYEQYF.

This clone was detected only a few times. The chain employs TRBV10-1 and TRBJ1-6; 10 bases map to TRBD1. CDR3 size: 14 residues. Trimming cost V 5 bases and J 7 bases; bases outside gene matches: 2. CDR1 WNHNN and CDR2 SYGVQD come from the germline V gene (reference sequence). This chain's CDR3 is CASSSGQGNSPLHF. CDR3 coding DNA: TGCGCCAGCAGTTCGGGACAGGGGAATTCACCCCTCCACTTT.

In DNA form, the CDR3 reads TGTGCCAGCAGCTTTGAAGCTGCCAATGAGCAGTTCTTC. Encoded protein: CASSFEAANEQFF. V is TRBV7-6 and J is TRBJ2-1; D ambiguous. CDR3 length: 13 amino acids. Trimming took 3 bases from V and 6 from J, leaving 9 bases between them. The V gene's germline CDR1 is SGHVS and CDR2 FNYEAQ.

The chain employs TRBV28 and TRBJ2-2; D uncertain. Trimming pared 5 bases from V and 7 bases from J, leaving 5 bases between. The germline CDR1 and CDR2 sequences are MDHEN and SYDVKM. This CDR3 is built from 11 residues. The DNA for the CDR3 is TGTGCCAGCAGTCCCGGCGGGGAGCTGTTTTTT. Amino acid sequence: CASSPGGELFF.

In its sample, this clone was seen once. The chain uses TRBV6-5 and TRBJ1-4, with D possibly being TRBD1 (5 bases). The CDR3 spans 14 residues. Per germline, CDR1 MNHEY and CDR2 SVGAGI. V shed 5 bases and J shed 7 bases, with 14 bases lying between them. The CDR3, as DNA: TGTGCCAGCAGTAACGGGGGGTACGGTGAAAAACTGTTTTTT. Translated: CASSNGGYGEKLFF.

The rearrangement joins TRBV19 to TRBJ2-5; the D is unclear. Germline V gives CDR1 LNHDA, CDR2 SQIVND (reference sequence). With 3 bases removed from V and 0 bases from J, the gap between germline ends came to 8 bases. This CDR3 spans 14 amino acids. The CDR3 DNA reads TGTGCCAGTAGTATTAGCAAGTACCAAGAGACCCAGTACTTC. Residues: CASSISKYQETQYF.

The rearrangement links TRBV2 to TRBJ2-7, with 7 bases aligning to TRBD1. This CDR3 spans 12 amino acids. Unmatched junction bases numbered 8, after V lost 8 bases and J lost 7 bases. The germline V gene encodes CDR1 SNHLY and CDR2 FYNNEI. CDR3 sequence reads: CASFDRVREQYF. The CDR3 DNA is TGTGCCAGCTTCGACAGGGTTAGGGAGCAGTACTTC.

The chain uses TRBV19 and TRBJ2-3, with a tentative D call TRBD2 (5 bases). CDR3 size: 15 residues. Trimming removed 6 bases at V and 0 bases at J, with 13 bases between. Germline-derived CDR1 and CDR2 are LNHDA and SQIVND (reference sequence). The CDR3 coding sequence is TGTGCCAGTAGACGTAGCGTGCAAAGCACAGATACGCAGTATTTT. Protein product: CASRRSVQSTDTQYF.

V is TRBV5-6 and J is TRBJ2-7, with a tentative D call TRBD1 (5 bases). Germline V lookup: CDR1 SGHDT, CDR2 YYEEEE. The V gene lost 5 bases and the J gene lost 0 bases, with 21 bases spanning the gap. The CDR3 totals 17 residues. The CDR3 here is CASSNGDRTRFSYEQYF. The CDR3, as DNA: TGTGCCAGCAGTAATGGGGATCGGACAAGATTCTCCTACGAGCAGTACTTC.

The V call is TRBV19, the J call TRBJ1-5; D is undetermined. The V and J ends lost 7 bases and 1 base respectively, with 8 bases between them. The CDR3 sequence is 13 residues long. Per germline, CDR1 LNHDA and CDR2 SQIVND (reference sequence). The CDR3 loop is CASTRGSNQPQHF. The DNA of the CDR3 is TGTGCCAGTACCCGCGGGAGCAATCAGCCCCAGCATTTT.

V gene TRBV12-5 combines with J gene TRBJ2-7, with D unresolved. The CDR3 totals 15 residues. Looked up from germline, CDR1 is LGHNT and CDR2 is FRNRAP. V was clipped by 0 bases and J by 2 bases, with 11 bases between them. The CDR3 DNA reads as TGTGCTAGTGGTTTGGTACTTGGCGGAACCTACGAGCAGTACTTC. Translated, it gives CASGLVLGGTYEQYF. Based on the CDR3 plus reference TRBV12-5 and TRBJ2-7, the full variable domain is DARVTQTPRHKVTEMGQEVTMRCQPILGHNTVFWYRQTMMQGLELLAYFRNRAPLDDSGMPKDRFSAEMPDATLATLKIQPSEPRDSAVYFCASGLVLGGTYEQYFGPGTRLTVT.

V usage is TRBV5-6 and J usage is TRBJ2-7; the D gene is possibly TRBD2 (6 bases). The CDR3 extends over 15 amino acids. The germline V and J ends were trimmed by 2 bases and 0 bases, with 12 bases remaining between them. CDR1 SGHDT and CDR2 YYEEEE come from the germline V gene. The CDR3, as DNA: TGTGCCAGCAGCTTCTGGGGGGTCGGCTCCTACGAGCAGTACTTC. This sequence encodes CASSFWGVGSYEQYF. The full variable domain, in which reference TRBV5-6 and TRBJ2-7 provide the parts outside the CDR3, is DAGVTQSPTHLIKTRGQQVTLRCSPKSGHDTVSWYQQALGQGPQFIFQYYEEEERQRGNFPDRFSGHQFPNYSSELNVNALLLGDSALYLCASSFWGVGSYEQYFGPGTRLTVT.

CDR3 residues: CASSTIWGTSGTYEQYF. The CDR3 DNA sequence: TGTGCCAGCAGTACTATTTGGGGGACTAGCGGGACCTACGAGCAGTACTTC. The V call is TRBV28, the J call TRBJ2-7; 13 bases match TRBD2. Germline CDR1 is MDHEN and CDR2 is SYDVKM. The V segment lost 5 bases and the J segment 2 bases; nucleotides outside the gene matches: 9. The CDR3 covers 17 residues.

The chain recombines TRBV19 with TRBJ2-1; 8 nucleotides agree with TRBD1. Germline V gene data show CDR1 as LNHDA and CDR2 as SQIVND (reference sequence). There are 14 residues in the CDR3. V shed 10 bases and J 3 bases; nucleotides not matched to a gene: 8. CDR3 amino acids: CATDDRGDYNEQFF. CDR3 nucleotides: TGTGCCACCGACGACAGGGGTGACTACAATGAGCAGTTCTTC.

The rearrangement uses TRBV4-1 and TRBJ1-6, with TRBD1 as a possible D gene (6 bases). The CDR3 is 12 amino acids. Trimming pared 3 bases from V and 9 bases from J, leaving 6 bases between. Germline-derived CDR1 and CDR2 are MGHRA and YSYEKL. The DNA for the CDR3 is TGCGCCAGCAGCCAGGACAGTTCACCCCTCCACTTT. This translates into CASSQDSSPLHF.

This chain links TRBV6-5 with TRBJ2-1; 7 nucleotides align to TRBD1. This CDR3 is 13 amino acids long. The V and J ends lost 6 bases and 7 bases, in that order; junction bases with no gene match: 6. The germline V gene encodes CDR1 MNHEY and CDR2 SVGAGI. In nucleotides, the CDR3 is TGTGCCAGCAGGTCGACAGGGATGAATGAGCAGTTCTTC. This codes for CASRSTGMNEQFF.